This T cell receptor beta chain was obtained from a study of beta chain features in type 1 diabetes. Turning to the study itself: Comparable age, gender and cell yields were observed in patients relative to healthy donors. Findings of the study overall: In type 1 diabetes patients, VDJ junctions had fewer insertions; deletions at these junctions were more frequent. Among all four CD4+ subsets, Type 1 diabetes patients had TCRB CDR3s that were moderately but significantly shorter.

This clone was found a few times. Its specificity is unknown. Expressed TCRB transcripts were sequenced because the entire RNA isolate underwent reverse transcription. The assay was immunoSEQ multiplex PCR, and TCRdb's table has in-frame clones only and misses some. The data contain some 290,000 clones, around an eighth of them singletons. Between the trimmed V and J ends, which lost 1 base and 12 bases, there was a span of 9 bases. The germline CDR1 and CDR2 sequences are SEHNR and FQNEAQ (reference sequence). The CDR3 contains 11 residues. The sequence came from a man between 25 and 39 years old with type 1 diabetes. This sequence joins TRBV7-9 and TRBJ1-2, with D hard to call. Source material: naive CD4+ T cells from blood. The CDR3 spells CASSLGQANTF. The CDR3 region has the DNA TGTGCCAGCAGCTTAGGGCAGGCCAACACCTTC.